The following is a T cell receptor (beta chain) sequence with its context. What this receptor recognizes is not known. No much larger clone is present one base from it, and per-base qualities are unavailable. The data were obtained in a study of cytomegalovirus exposure and HLA in healthy donors (dated 2017 in TCRdb). Study-wide context: An earlier analysis of roughly 610 of the donors reported over 250 Gb of sequence data and some 110 million unique TCR beta sequences obtained from about 200 million T cells. An early release that covered fewer than 800 HLA-typed donors contained about 300 gigabases of sequencing data and 75 million to 100 million unique TCR sequences. The genetic ancestry cluster associated with self-reported Caucasian donors included over 65% of the approximately 430 genotyped donors. The study aimed to test whether signatures of past pathogen exposure could be identified by cataloging public T cell receptors. Using immunosequencing, the study profiled T cell repertoires from approximately 700 subjects and related those repertoires to cytomegalovirus serostatus. Along with the approximately 620-subject first cohort, a separate validation cohort of 120 different subjects was used. The study combined high-throughput TCR immunosequencing, statistical association of individual TCRs with disease status, and machine learning to predict cytomegalovirus infection status. In a later analysis, previously published TCR beta repertoires from fewer than 750 donors were re-analyzed and high-resolution HLA genotyping was added so that TCR occurrence patterns could be studied. The later analysis used no new phenotypic data to find candidate immune exposures, relying instead on TCR beta sequences and their occurrence across donors. To decide whether each TCR beta V gene segment behaved as functional or pseudogenic, an earlier analysis of some 580 of the donors relied on high-throughput TCR beta sequencing. Donor age, sex, ethnicity and CMV serostatus were compiled together with the repertoire data. A later genetic analysis used genome-wide SNP genotypes for about 55% of the 666 donors, treating that subset as a discovery cohort. Every repertoire in the discovery cohort had been generated on one and the same sequencing platform. Class I and class II HLA loci were covered by the typing at four-digit resolution. The number of typed donors differed by locus: about 620-640 for A, B, C, DRB1 and DQB1; approximately 520 for DQA1; 606 for DPA1; and about 470 for DPB1. A handful of DR-DQ haplotypes were handled as single units for association and clustering because linkage in the cohort was strong. On average, about 200,000 unique TCR beta nucleotide sequences were sequenced per donor among a few hundred genotyped donors of the cohort, with approximately 18% of those sequences being non-productive.

Receptors were amplified or captured by the immunoSEQ multiplex PCR assay. For the multiplex PCR, a mixture combining 60 forward primers for TCR Vbeta segments and 13 reverse primers for TCR Jbeta segments was used. The CDR3 region of rearranged TCR beta genes was amplified from genomic DNA by a multiplex PCR assay. Amplified TCR beta libraries were sequenced as 87-base-pair reads on the Illumina HiSeq System. Regarding the original processing steps: A later analysis counted tens of millions of unique TCR beta chains across the 666 repertoires, and 9.5 million to 11 million of these chains were shared by at least two donors. To remove PCR and sequencing errors, raw reads were error-corrected and collapsed into unique sequences using a nearest-neighbor algorithm that merged closely related sequences. To assign V, D and J gene segments, CDR3 sequences were aligned to IMGT reference sequences. For a sequence to be retained, at least a six-nucleotide match to both a V gene segment and a J gene segment was required. A rearrangement counted as productive if the CDR3 had no stop codons and remained in frame with V and J, and every other rearrangement counted as non-productive. CDR3 was defined according to IMGT convention as the region running from the second conserved V-encoded cysteine to the conserved J-encoded phenylalanine. The earlier analysis of approximately 590 of the donors excluded any sequence lacking an unambiguous match to a single V gene segment. An earlier analysis of fewer than 750 of the donors called V segments functional above 56.7% productive rearrangements and segregating when the between-donor standard deviation exceeded 5%. A statistical classification framework was built to diagnose cytomegalovirus status from the catalog of TCR beta chain sequences. A later analysis assigned V and J genes by comparing TCR nucleotide sequences with IMGT/GENE-DB human TR gene sequences. A later analysis assigned CDR3 sequences and most-parsimonious VDJ recombination scenarios with the TCRdist pipeline. In a later analysis, each TCR beta chain was defined by its CDR3 amino acid sequence together with its V-gene family, and reads without a unique V-gene family were excluded. To address suspected cross-contamination and a sequencing artifact, a later analysis removed 550 to 750 highly shared, low-generation-probability nucleotide sequences. For each public chain, a later analysis derived a clonal expansion index from normalized ranks of inferred template counts within each repertoire. In a later analysis, generation probabilities were computed using a VDJ recombination model fitted to out-of-frame rearrangements, and the results were checked against IGoR. A later analysis scored TCR-TCR, TCR-HLA and TCR-CMV co-occurrence with hypergeometric tests, applying a repertoire-size bias correction to TCR pairs. False discovery rates were estimated in a later analysis by permuting HLA or CMV assignments 20 times. In a later analysis, co-occurring TCRs were grouped using DBSCAN, and TCRdist sequence similarity was added for clustering within HLA-allele-positive subsets. For co-occurrence clustering, repertoires with fewer than 30,000 or more than 120,000 public chains were excluded, along with 4 to 6 repertoires with anomalous nucleotide sharing. The table comes from immuneACCESS by way of TCRdb, which keeps in-frame sequences with V and J called. Part of the clones is missing from these tables; in studies checked, under half for an unresolved V gene and the rest for unknown reasons. V and J calls and clone size are copied from that table; D and trimming were computed from the DNA. The sample table shows tens of thousands of clones, and approximately 81% are seen once. In total, the top ten clones hold approximately 3% of the sample.

General study outcomes and caveats: According to a later analysis, parvovirus B19, influenza, CMV and Epstein-Barr virus appeared linked to several top co-occurrence clusters. In the study, around 160 TCR beta chains were listed as associated with cytomegalovirus. Cytomegalovirus status was reported to be diagnosed by the classifier with high specificity and sensitivity in both the original and validation cohorts. Broadly in line with IMGT annotations, most TCR beta V segments showed up in productive rearrangements about 90% or about 30% of the time in an earlier analysis of approximately 600 of the donors. Roughly 17 rarely observed V segments, including chromosome 9 orphons, were excluded from the earlier analysis of 550 to 700 of the donors because counts were too low. When HLA alleles, especially DR and DQ, strongly co-occurred, attributing TCR associations to individual alleles was difficult. Most TCR sequences were seen in very few donors, while some public TCRs were found in many individuals. Roughly uniform sequencing depth across donors was assumed in presence/absence analyses, although this assumption may not hold. The authors suggested that the approach could potentially be generalized to other disease states and immunological phenotypes. Compared with the approximately 700-donor mean, donors in an Asian-associated ancestry cluster had fewer N-insertions in productive TCRs, according to a later genetic analysis. A later analysis found that TCR association rates varied across HLA loci, with DRB1 alleles showing the most associated TCRs and HLA-C alleles the fewest. Correlated functional status among segregating V segments might be attributable to linkage disequilibrium, but an unknown experimental factor could not be ruled out. In a later analysis, most CMV-associated TCR beta chains were found to appear HLA-restricted, with HLA associations seemingly driven largely by CMV exposure. A group of highly shared sequence variants was considered likely to be a technical artifact of the sequencing pipeline. A further reported finding was that TCR beta sequences accurately predicted the HLA-A and HLA-B alleles for most subjects in the first cohort. At a false discovery rate of 0.05, a later analysis linked approximately 18,000 TCR beta sequences to specific HLA alleles. The only immune exposure information available for the cohort was CMV serostatus. A later genetic analysis associated a missense DCLRE1C variant with V-gene and J-gene trimming of TCR beta chains, and an independent cohort replicated the association. In a later analysis, HLA-associated TCR beta chains showed more clonal expansion and lower generation probabilities than non-associated chains that were equally common. In vitro tests confirmed that three of the cytomegalovirus-associated TCR beta chains recognize cytomegalovirus antigens. The cohort was sequenced for TCR beta chains only, and without alpha or paired-chain data the features that could be detected were limited. HLA typing was unavailable for some donors at each locus, so association tests used only the typed subset.

The cohort was made up of approximately 700 healthy bone marrow donors. At the time of sampling, every cohort member was nominally healthy, though immune exposures that went unrecorded were likely present. The donor was CMV seronegative and was included in the group of a few hundred seronegative cohort members. Each donor provided a peripheral blood sample, and peripheral blood mononuclear cells were used for TCR beta sequencing. Genomic DNA was extracted from the blood cell samples with the Qiagen DNeasy Blood Extraction Kit. The TCR comes from a man in his forties or fifties in good health and CMV-seronegative. The sample comprised PBMCs.

The sequenced DNA: TGTGCCTGGGACACCTATAATTCACCCCTCCACTTT. It translates as CAWDTYNSPLHF. The rearrangement joined TRBV30 to TRBJ1-6; confidence is insufficient to name the D gene. Inclusive of the bounding cysteine and phenylalanine, the CDR3 is 12 residues long. The read is trimmed to its CDR3 DNA, 36 bases read in frame from base 1. V drops 5 bases and J drops 2 bases, leaving 4 bases in between. CDR1 and CDR2 are read off the germline V gene (reference sequence) as GTSNPN and SVGIG.